These 3 T cell receptor beta chains originate from one sample sequenced in a study of radiotherapy plus CTLA-4 blockade in lung cancer. TCRdb's copy holds only in-frame clones and misses some; the assay was immunoSEQ multiplex PCR. The sample shows 81,000 or so clones, approximately 80% of them seen only once. The sample in question was peripheral blood, obtained from a patient treated with radiotherapy plus ipilimumab. These receptor sequences come from a human donor with non-small cell lung cancer who had stable disease on radiotherapy plus ipilimumab.

V gene TRBV30 combines with J gene TRBJ2-7, with D perhaps TRBD2 (6 bases). Trimming pared 0 bases from V and 5 bases from J, leaving 26 bases between. The CDR3 is 18 amino acids. Germline CDR1 and CDR2: GTSNPN and SVGIG (reference sequence). The CDR3 nucleotides read TGTGCCTGGAGTGTCCCTTTTAACCGGGACTGGACCTCTCACGAGCAGTACTTC. Protein product: CAWSVPFNRDWTSHEQYF.

The V call is TRBV28, the J call TRBJ1-5; 7 bases are shared with TRBD1. The V gene end was trimmed by 7 bases and the J gene end by 2 bases; junction bases not matched to a gene: 8. There are 15 residues in the CDR3. CDR1 MDHEN and CDR2 SYDVKM come from the germline V gene. The CDR3 here is CASTTGSGGNQPQHF. CDR3 in DNA: TGTGCCAGCACGACAGGGTCTGGGGGCAATCAGCCCCAGCATTTT.

The chain joins TRBV7-2 to TRBJ2-5, with 7 bases lining up with TRBD1. The CDR3 covers 13 residues. Germline V CDR1 and CDR2: SGHTA, FQGNSA. V dropped 1 base and J dropped 4; count of bases not matched to a gene: 0. CDR3 bases: TGTGCCAGCAGCTTAGGACAGGGAGAGACCCAGTACTTC. This gives the protein CASSLGQGETQYF.